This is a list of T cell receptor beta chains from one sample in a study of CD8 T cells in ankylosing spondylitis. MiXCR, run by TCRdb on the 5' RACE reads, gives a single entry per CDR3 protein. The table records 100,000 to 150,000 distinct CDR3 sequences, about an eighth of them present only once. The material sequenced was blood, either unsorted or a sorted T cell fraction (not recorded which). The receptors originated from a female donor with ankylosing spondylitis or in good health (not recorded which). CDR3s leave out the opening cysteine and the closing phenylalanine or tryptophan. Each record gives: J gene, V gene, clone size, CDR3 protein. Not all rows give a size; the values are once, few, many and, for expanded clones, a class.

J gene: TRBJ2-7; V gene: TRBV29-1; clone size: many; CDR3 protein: SALAESSYEQY
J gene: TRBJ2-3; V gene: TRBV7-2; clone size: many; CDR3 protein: ASSLFGGHITDTQY
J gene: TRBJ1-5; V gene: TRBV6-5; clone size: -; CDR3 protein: ASSYSGGFQPQH
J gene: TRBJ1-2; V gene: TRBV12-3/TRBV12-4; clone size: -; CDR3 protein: ASSLGGANYGYT
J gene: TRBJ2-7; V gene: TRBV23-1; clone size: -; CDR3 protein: ASSHPGRLSYEQY
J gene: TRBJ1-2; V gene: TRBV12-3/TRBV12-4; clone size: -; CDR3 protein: AISLGQVFYGDT
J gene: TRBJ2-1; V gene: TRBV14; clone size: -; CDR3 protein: ASTLGLAGAEQF
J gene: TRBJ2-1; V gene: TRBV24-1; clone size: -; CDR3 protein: ATSAAGEYNEQF
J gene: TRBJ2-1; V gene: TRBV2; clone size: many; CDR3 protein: ASSELGTYNEQF
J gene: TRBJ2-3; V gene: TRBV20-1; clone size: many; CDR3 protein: SARGEGAPGDTQY
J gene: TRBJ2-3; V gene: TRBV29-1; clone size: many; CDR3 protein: SALGGGTDTQY
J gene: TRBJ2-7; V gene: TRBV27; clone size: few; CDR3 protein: ASSSGWLYEQY
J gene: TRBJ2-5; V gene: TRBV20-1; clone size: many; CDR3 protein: SASPPSGMYQETQY
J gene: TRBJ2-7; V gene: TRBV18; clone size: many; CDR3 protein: ASSESSASYEQY
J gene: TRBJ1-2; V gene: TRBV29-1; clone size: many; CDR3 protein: SVTGTINYGYT
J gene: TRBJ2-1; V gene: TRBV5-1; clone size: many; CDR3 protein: ASSLTLLTSGMPNEQF
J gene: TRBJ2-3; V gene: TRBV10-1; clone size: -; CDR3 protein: ASSEGQGPTDTQY
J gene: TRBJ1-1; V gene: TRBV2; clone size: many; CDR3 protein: ASSEEVLGEAF
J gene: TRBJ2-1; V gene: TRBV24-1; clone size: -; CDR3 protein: ATSDLGAGDEQF
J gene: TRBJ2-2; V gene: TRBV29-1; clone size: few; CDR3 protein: SVAKREGTGELF
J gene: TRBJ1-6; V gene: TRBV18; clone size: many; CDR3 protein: ASSPGADNSPLH
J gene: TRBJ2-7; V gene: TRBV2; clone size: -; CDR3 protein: ASSEFRGLMDNEQY
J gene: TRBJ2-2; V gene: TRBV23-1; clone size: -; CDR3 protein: ASLPLVGRGPGELF
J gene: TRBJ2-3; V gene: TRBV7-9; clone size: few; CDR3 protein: ASSFWSTDTQY
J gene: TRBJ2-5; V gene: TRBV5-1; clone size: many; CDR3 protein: ASSLEAGETQY
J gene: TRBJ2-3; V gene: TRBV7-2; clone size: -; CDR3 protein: ASSFDAGPDTQY
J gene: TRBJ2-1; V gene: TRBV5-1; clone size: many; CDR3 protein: ASSISGQPTNEQF
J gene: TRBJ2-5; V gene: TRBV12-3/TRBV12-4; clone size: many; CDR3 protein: ASSLIGAGSGEETQY
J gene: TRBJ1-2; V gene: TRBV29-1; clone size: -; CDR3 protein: SVEEGALTGYT
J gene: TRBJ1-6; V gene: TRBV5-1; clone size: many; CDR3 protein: ASSSSHPGQGNSPLH
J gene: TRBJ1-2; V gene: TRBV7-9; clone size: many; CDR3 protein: ASSLWEGDNGYT
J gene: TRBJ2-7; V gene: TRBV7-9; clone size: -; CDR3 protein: AGSLSGTGTLYEQY
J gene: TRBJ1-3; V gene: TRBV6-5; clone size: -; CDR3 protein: ASSDRAGNTIY
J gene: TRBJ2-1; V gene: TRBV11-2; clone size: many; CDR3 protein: ASSLVRGRAYEQF
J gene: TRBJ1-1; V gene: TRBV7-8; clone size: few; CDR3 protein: ASWGEGSPEAF
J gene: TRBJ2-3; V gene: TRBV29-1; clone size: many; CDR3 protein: SVDLAGRQY
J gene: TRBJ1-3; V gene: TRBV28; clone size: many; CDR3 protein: ASQETSHSGNTIY
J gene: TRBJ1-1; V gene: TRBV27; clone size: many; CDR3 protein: ASSGAGAEAF
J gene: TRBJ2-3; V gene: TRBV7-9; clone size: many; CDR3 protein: ASTSTAGASTDTQY
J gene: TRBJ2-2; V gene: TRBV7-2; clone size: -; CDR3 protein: ASSRNPNTGELF
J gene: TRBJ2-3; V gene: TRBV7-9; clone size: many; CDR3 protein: ASSLGWSTDTQY
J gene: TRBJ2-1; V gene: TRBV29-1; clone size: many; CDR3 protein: SVGNGLEQF
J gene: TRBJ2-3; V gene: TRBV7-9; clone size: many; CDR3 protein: ASSNPATDTQY
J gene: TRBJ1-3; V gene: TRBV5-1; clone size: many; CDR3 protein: ASSTAGTTGNTIY
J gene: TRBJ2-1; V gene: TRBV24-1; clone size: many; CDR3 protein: ATSPDRAPYNEQF